This record looks at one T cell receptor beta chain sequence and its context. The ends lost 4 bases at V and 3 bases at J; junction bases unmatched: 5. This CDR3 spans 15 amino acids. Germline CDR1 SGHDT, CDR2 YYEEEE. The sample comes from a study of blood T cell repertoires in COVID-19. Overall study: PBMCs, B-cell-depleted T cells, or T cells provided the cDNA or gDNA that made up the material.

Libraries were prepared by immunoSEQ multiplex PCR; TCRdb keeps only in-frame clonotypes and omits some of them. In the table there are some 87,000 clones, more than 80% of which are singletons. The chain couples TRBV5-6 to TRBJ2-1; TRBD1 agrees at 9 bases. The clonotype originates from a human donor in a cohort sampled during active COVID-19. The sequenced material came from peripheral blood. CDR3 in DNA: TGTGCCAGCAGCCCCGGGACAGGGTACTACAATGAGCAGTTCTTC. It encodes CASSPGTGYYNEQFF.